Shown below are 17 T cell receptor beta chains from a single sample sequenced in a study of Graves' ophthalmopathy and Graves' hyperthyroidism. Amplification of the TCR beta CDR3 regions used RNA transcripts (as template). Investigators did first-round RT-PCR with HTBI primers, then second-round multiplex PCR. TCRdb ran MiXCR on the multiplex PCR reads and lists one entry per CDR3 protein. This sample has around 1.1 million distinct CDR3 sequences, with 35% to 40% found just once. The sequencing sample was made of peripheral blood or thyroid tissue (not recorded which). These receptor sequences come from an adult man with Graves' hyperthyroidism.

This clonotype has ten or more counts. This chain uses TRBV19 with TRBJ1-2, with D possibly being TRBD1 (5 bases). The CDR3 length is 13 residues. Per germline, CDR1 LNHDA and CDR2 SQIVND (reference sequence). V was trimmed by 8 bases and J by 4 bases, leaving 14 bases between them. CDR3 residues: CASGGRGRYGYTF. The CDR3 nucleotides read TGTGCCAGTGGAGGGAGGGGTCGCTATGGCTACACCTTC.

This chain joins TRBV10-2 and TRBJ2-7; TRBD1 matches at 8 bases. The germline V gene has CDR1 WSHSY and CDR2 SAAADI. Losses at the gene ends were 4 bases for V and 5 bases for J; bases not matched to a gene: 7. The CDR3 covers 14 residues. The CDR3: CASSARGLRNEQYF. CDR3 nucleotide sequence: TGCGCCAGCAGTGCCAGGGGGCTCCGGAACGAGCAGTACTTC.

For this clonotype: At one boundary the junction diverges from the germline segment, which might be a read error. The chain employs TRBV7-8 and TRBJ1-1; 7 bases match TRBD1. The germline V gene has CDR1 SGHVS and CDR2 FQNEAQ. The CDR3 is 17 amino acids. The CDR3: CASSFDSRQGWNTEAFF. The CDR3 nucleotides are TGCGCCAGCAGCTTTGATTCCAGACAGGGCTGGAACACTGAAGCTTTCTTT.

The rearrangement joins TRBV28 to TRBJ1-1; D might be TRBD1 (5 bases). Trimming took 1 base from V and 6 from J, leaving 9 bases between them. Looked up from germline, CDR1 is MDHEN and CDR2 is SYDVKM. This CDR3 comprises 13 residues. CDR3 residues: CASSLSGGAEAFF. As DNA, the CDR3 is TGTGCCAGCAGTTTATCTGGGGGGGCTGAAGCTTTCTTT. Full variable domain (missing parts from reference TRBV28 and TRBJ1-1): DVKVTQSSRYLVKRTGEKVFLECVQDMDHENMFWYRQDPGLGLRLIYFSYDVKMKEKGDIPEGYSVSREKKERFSLILESASTNQTSMYLCASSLSGGAEAFFGQGTRLTVV.

This clonotype was counted many times. The chain employs TRBV15 and TRBJ1-5, with a tentative D call TRBD1 (6 bases). The V end was cut by 8 bases, the J end by 0 bases, with 11 bases between. This CDR3 has 14 residues. Germline CDR1 LNHNV, CDR2 YYDKDF (reference sequence). The CDR3 here is CATADSDSNQPQHF. The DNA of the CDR3 is TGTGCCACCGCGGACAGTGATAGCAATCAGCCCCAGCATTTT.

This clonotype was counted at least ten times. The chain joins TRBV12-3 or TRBV12-4 to TRBJ2-6; D is unclear. The CDR3 totals 15 residues. V lost 6 bases to trimming and J lost 1 base, with 10 bases between them. The CDR3 nucleotides read TGTGCCAGCAGCAGAGACGGATCTGGGGCCAACGTCCTGACTTTC. This sequence encodes CASSRDGSGANVLTF.

This clonotype has more than one count but fewer than ten. Being one base from a much bigger clone, this may be a read error. The chain combines TRBV2 with TRBJ2-7; D is undetermined. CDR1 and CDR2 from the germline V gene are SNHLY and FYNNEI. This CDR3 is 12 amino acids long. The CDR3 nucleotides are TGTGCCAGCAGTGTGTCCGCCTACGGGCAGTACTTC. Translating gives CASSVSAYGQYF.

This clonotype showed up many times. The germline gene is not matched at one end of the junction; a read error may be the cause. The rearrangement joins TRBV5-1 to TRBJ2-6, with D hard to call. The germline CDR1 and CDR2 sequences are SGHRS and YFSETQ. CDR3 length: 16 amino acids. The CDR3 reads CASSLYRSSGANVLTF. The CDR3 region has the DNA TGTGCCAGCAGCTTGTACCGATCGTCTGGGGCCAACGTCCTGACTTTC.

This clonotype was detected only a few times. J is TRBJ1-1 and V is TRBV12-3 or TRBV12-4; D remains ambiguous. V gave up 6 bases and J gave up 4 bases, with 9 bases separating them. The CDR3 is 12 amino acids. CDR3 sequence (DNA): TGTGCCAGCAGCAAATTCGTCACTGAAGCTTTCTTT. It translates to CASSKFVTEAFF.

V is TRBV27 and J is TRBJ1-6; possible D gene TRBD1, 6 bases. The CDR3 totals 14 residues. Germline V gene sequence: CDR1 MNHEY, CDR2 SMNVEV (reference sequence). V lost 9 bases and J 10 bases, leaving 19 bases between the germline ends. Here the CDR3 reads CASRKGQKISPLHF. CDR3 sequence (DNA): TGTGCCAGTCGGAAAGGACAGAAAATATCACCCCTCCACTTT.

This clonotype was counted between two and nine times. The V and J genes are TRBV7-9 and TRBJ2-2; the match to TRBD2 covers 10 bases. V lost 5 bases, J lost 0 bases, and 12 bases stayed unmatched. Germline loops: CDR1 SEHNR, CDR2 FQNEAQ (reference sequence). This CDR3 spans 19 amino acids. The CDR3 is CASSRRSGLAGANTGELFF. CDR3 nucleotide sequence: TGTGCCAGCAGCCGCCGGTCGGGGCTAGCGGGGGCGAACACCGGGGAGCTGTTTTTT.

This clonotype was counted at least ten times. The V call is TRBV15, the J call TRBJ2-5, with 7 nucleotides matching TRBD1. This CDR3 region has 15 residues. Losses at the gene ends were 1 base for V and 3 bases for J; bases not matched to a gene: 5. The germline V gene encodes CDR1 LNHNV and CDR2 YYDKDF (reference sequence). This chain's CDR3 is CATSRAVTGKETQYF. The DNA of the CDR3 is TGTGCCACCAGCAGAGCTGTGACAGGGAAAGAGACCCAGTACTTC.

The rearrangement joins TRBV7-9 to TRBJ2-5, with 10 bases matching TRBD2. Germline trimming cut 4 bases from V and 7 bases from J; bases unmatched to any gene: 9. Germline assignment: CDR1 SEHNR and CDR2 FQNEAQ (reference sequence). The CDR3 covers 15 residues. This CDR3 is CASSSQDSGGGTQYF. For the CDR3, the DNA is TGTGCCAGCAGCTCGCAAGACAGCGGGGGGGGGACCCAGTACTTC.

This clonotype came up many times. The V and J genes are TRBV10-3 and TRBJ1-5; D uncertain. Trimming pared 11 bases from V and 6 bases from J, leaving 14 bases between. The CDR3 extends over 12 amino acids. Per the germline V gene, CDR1 is ENHRY and CDR2 is SYGVKD. CDR3 in DNA: TGTGCCGTCCGTGATTTGGGTCAGCCCCAGCATTTT. This sequence encodes CAVRDLGQPQHF.

This clonotype was counted many times. The J gene is TRBJ1-5, the V gene TRBV19; D possibly corresponds to TRBD1 (6 bases). Germline CDR1 LNHDA, CDR2 SQIVND (reference sequence). V shed 5 bases and J shed 3 bases, with 11 bases lying between them. The length of the CDR3 is 14 residues. CDR3 residues: CASSPGTINQPQHF. The CDR3 DNA reads TGTGCCAGTAGTCCCGGGACAATCAATCAGCCCCAGCATTTT. Full variable domain (missing parts from reference TRBV19 and TRBJ1-5): DGGITQSPKYLFRKEGQNVTLSCEQNLNHDAMYWYRQDPGQGLRLIYYSQIVNDFQKGDIAEGYSVSREKKESFPLTVTSAQKNPTAFYLCASSPGTINQPQHFGDGTRLSIL.

This clonotype was observed a handful of times. V gene TRBV10-3 combines with J gene TRBJ2-7; 8 positions match TRBD2. The germline gives CDR1 ENHRY, CDR2 SYGVKD. The CDR3 covers 13 residues. The V and J ends lost 7 bases and 2 bases, in that order; junction bases with no gene match: 4. For the CDR3, the DNA is TGTGCCATCAAGGATAGCGGGACCTACGAGCAGTACTTC. This sequence encodes CAIKDSGTYEQYF.

This clonotype was counted ten times or more. The J gene is TRBJ2-2, the V gene TRBV9; TRBD1 aligns across 7 bases. V lost 3 bases to trimming and J lost 3 bases; unmatched junction nucleotides: 11. Germline lookup yields CDR1 SGDLS and CDR2 YYNGEE. The CDR3 has 17 amino acids. CDR3 DNA: TGTGCCAGCAGCGGATTCACAGGGGCGCCCTACACCGGGGAGCTGTTTTTT. This sequence encodes CASSGFTGAPYTGELFF.